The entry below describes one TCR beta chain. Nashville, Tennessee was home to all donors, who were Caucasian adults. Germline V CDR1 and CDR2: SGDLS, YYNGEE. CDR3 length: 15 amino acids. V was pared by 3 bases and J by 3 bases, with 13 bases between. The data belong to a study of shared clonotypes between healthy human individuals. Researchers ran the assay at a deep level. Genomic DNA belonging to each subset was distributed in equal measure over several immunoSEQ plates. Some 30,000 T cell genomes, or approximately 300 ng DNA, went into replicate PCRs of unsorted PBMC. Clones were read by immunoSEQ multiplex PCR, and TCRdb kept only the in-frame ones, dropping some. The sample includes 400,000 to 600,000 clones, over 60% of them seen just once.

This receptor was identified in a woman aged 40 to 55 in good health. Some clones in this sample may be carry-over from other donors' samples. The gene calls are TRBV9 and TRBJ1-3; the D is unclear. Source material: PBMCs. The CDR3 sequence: CASSAQPMGGNTIYF. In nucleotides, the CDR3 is TGTGCCAGCAGCGCCCAACCCATGGGTGGAAACACCATATATTTT.